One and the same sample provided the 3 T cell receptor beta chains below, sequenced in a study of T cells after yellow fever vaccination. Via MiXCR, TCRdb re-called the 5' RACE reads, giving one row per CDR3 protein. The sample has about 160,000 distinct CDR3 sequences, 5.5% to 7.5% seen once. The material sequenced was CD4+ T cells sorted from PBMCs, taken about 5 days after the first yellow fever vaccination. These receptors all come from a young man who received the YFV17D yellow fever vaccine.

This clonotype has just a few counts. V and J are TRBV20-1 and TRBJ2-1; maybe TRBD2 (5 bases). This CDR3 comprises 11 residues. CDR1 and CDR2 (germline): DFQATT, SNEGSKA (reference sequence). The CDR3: CRAGFGDEQFF. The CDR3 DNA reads TGCCGGGCGGGCTTCGGGGATGAGCAGTTCTTC.

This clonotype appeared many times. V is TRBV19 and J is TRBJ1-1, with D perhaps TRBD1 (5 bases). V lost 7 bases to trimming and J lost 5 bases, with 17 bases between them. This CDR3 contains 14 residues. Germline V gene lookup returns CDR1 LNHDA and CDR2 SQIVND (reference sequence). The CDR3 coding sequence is TGTGCCAGTATAAGGTCTAGGGGTTCGACTGAAGCTTTCTTT. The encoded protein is CASIRSRGSTEAFF.

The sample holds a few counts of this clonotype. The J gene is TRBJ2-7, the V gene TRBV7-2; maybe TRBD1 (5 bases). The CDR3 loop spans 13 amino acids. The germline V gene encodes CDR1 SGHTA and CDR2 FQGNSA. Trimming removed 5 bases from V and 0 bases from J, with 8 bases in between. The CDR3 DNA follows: TGTGCCAGCAGCCAGGGCCCCTCCTACGAGCAGTACGTC. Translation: CASSQGPSYEQYV.